Each of the 29 T cell receptor beta chains below was sequenced from the same sample in a study of control samples from healthy donors and cancer patients. Clones were sequenced by immunoSEQ multiplex PCR, and TCRdb holds only the in-frame ones, with some missing. There are roughly 38,000 clones in the sample; 92% occur only once, and around 3.6% lies in the top ten. What was sequenced was blood. These receptors all stem from a woman between 45 and 60 years old in good health.

This chain uses TRBV10-1 with TRBJ2-7; no clear D gene. The germline CDR1 and CDR2 sequences are WNHNN and SYGVQD (reference sequence). CDR3 length equals 10 residues. The germline V and J ends were trimmed by 8 bases and 9 bases, with 11 bases remaining between them. The CDR3 DNA reads as TGCGCCAGCCCCAGCGCTCGGCAGTACTTC. The encoded protein is CASPSARQYF.

The chain employs TRBV12-3 or TRBV12-4 and TRBJ2-3; no firm D call. This CDR3 is 13 amino acids long. Trimming cost V 6 bases and J 2 bases, with 9 bases left between them. The CDR3 sequence: CASSPSYTDTQYF. The CDR3 DNA reads TGTGCCAGCAGCCCCTCTTACACAGATACGCAGTATTTT.

This sequence joins TRBV28 and TRBJ1-2, with TRBD1 matching 7 bases. Germline CDR1 reads MDHEN; CDR2 reads SYDVKM. The CDR3 totals 14 residues. V trimming: 8 bases; J trimming: 5 bases; junction bases outside the gene matches: 11. The CDR3 DNA sequence: TGTGCCAGCGTCCAGGGGGGCAGCCTTTATGGCTACACCTTC. Translating gives CASVQGGSLYGYTF.

The gene calls are TRBV2 and TRBJ1-5; 7 nucleotides agree with TRBD1. Germline CDR1 and CDR2: SNHLY and FYNNEI. This CDR3 spans 15 amino acids. Trimming cost V 10 bases and J 5 bases; bases outside gene matches: 14. The CDR3: CATQPSRGWDQPQHF. In nucleotides, the CDR3 is TGTGCCACCCAACCATCCAGGGGGTGGGATCAGCCCCAGCATTTT.

The chain has TRBV3-1 (or the pseudogene TRBV3-2) and TRBJ1-5, with D uncertain. Between the trimmed V and J ends, which lost 5 bases and 4 bases, there was a span of 6 bases. Germline V gene lookup returns CDR1 LGHDT and CDR2 YNNKEL (reference sequence). The CDR3 is made up of 12 amino acids. This chain's CDR3 is CASSYGNQPQHF. The DNA for the CDR3 is TGTGCCAGCAGCTATGGAAATCAGCCCCAGCATTTT.

The V and J genes are TRBV3-1 (or the pseudogene TRBV3-2) and TRBJ2-1; TRBD1 agrees at 12 bases. Germline loops: CDR1 LGHDT, CDR2 YNNKEL (reference sequence). Losses at the gene ends were 2 bases for V and 8 bases for J; bases not matched to a gene: 4. The CDR3 runs 15 residues. Here the CDR3 reads CASSQPGQGAYEQFF. CDR3 in DNA: TGTGCCAGCAGCCAACCGGGACAGGGGGCCTATGAGCAGTTCTTC.

V is TRBV11-2 and J is TRBJ2-5, with TRBD2 matching over 7 bases. This CDR3 has 15 residues. Germline trimming cut 6 bases from V and 5 bases from J; bases unmatched to any gene: 12. Germline V gives CDR1 SGHAT, CDR2 FQNNGV. CDR3 DNA sequence: TGTGCCAGCAGAAATTGGGGGGGGAGGCAGGAGACCCAGTACTTC. This sequence encodes CASRNWGGRQETQYF.

The genes are TRBV24-1 and TRBJ1-5; D ambiguous. The CDR3 runs 14 residues. Trimming left V 3 bases short and J 9 bases short, with 14 bases between. Looked up from germline, CDR1 is KGHDR and CDR2 is SFDVKD. In nucleotides, the CDR3 is TGTGCCACCAGTGATCCAGCCCGGCTGGGGCCCCAGCATTTT. It is translated as CATSDPARLGPQHF.

The chain is built from TRBV28 and TRBJ1-2; D is undetermined. The CDR3 loop spans 11 amino acids. V was clipped by 5 bases and J by 5 bases, with 6 bases between them. The V gene's germline CDR1 is MDHEN and CDR2 SYDVKM. The CDR3 loop reads CASSPSYGYTF. The CDR3 nucleotides read TGTGCCAGCAGTCCCTCATATGGCTACACCTTC.

The rearrangement links TRBV6-5 to TRBJ2-1, with 8 nucleotides matching TRBD1. The germline gives CDR1 MNHEY, CDR2 SVGAGI. This CDR3 has 13 residues. V shed 5 bases, J shed 8 bases, and the junction held 5 bases outside the gene matches. The CDR3 is CASSRDRGHEQFF. The CDR3 DNA reads as TGTGCCAGCAGTAGAGACAGGGGCCATGAGCAGTTCTTC.

The chain has TRBV7-3 and TRBJ1-3, with D perhaps matching TRBD1 (5 bases). Germline CDR1 reads SGHTA; CDR2 reads FQGTGA. Trimming removed 5 bases at V and 4 bases at J, with 18 bases between. The CDR3 is 16 amino acids. In nucleotides, the CDR3 is TGTGCCAGCAGCCTGGACCCCCCCGGGGGAGGAAACACCATATATTTT. This gives the protein CASSLDPPGGGNTIYF.

The chain is built from TRBV14 and TRBJ1-6; D uncertain. V lost 3 bases and J lost 6, with 9 bases in between. Germline lookup yields CDR1 SGHDN and CDR2 FVKESK. The CDR3 extends over 14 amino acids. CDR3 loop: CASSHWESNSPLHF. DNA of the CDR3: TGTGCCAGCAGCCATTGGGAAAGTAATTCACCCCTCCACTTT.

The rearrangement joins TRBV7-2 to TRBJ1-2; tentatively, D is TRBD1 (6 bases). CDR1 and CDR2 from the germline V gene are SGHTA and FQGNSA. Trimming pared 5 bases from V and 4 bases from J, leaving 11 bases between. CDR3 length: 13 residues. The CDR3 spells CASSPRTAYGYTF. The CDR3 nucleotides are TGTGCCAGCAGCCCACGGACAGCCTATGGCTACACCTTC.

This chain links TRBV10-3 with TRBJ1-1; D gene ambiguous. The ends were cut back, 3 bases at V and 4 bases at J, with 6 bases in the middle. This CDR3 is built from 12 residues. Germline assignment: CDR1 ENHRY and CDR2 SYGVKD. The CDR3 bases are TGTGCCATCAGTGATGGGGTCACTGAAGCTTTCTTT. Amino acid sequence: CAISDGVTEAFF.

The chain has TRBV7-2 and TRBJ2-2, with 9 bases fitting TRBD2. Germline V gives CDR1 SGHTA, CDR2 FQGNSA. The CDR3 runs 16 residues. V dropped 5 bases and J dropped 0; count of bases not matched to a gene: 4. CDR3 nucleotides: TGTGCCAGCAGCGCCCGACTAGCGGCGAACACCGGGGAGCTGTTTTTT. It specifies CASSARLAANTGELFF.

Concerning this clone itself: The sample has other DNA sequences that encode this CDR3 too. The rearrangement links TRBV6-5 to TRBJ1-4, with D uncertain. Trimming left V 0 bases short and J 0 bases short, with 8 bases between. Germline V gene lookup returns CDR1 MNHEY and CDR2 SVGAGI. CDR3 length equals 16 residues. The CDR3 bases are TGTGCCAGCAGTTACTCGAGGACTACAACTAATGAAAAACTGTTTTTT. This encodes CASSYSRTTTNEKLFF.

V is TRBV2 and J is TRBJ2-2, with 7 bases fitting TRBD1. J lost 7 bases, V lost 5 bases, and 7 bases had no gene match. The CDR3 is made up of 14 amino acids. The germline V gene encodes CDR1 SNHLY and CDR2 FYNNEI. This CDR3 is CASSPLRGNGELFF. The CDR3, as DNA: TGTGCCAGCAGTCCTCTCAGGGGGAACGGGGAGCTGTTTTTT.

The chain carries TRBV28 and TRBJ1-1; D is uncertain. From germline, CDR1 is MDHEN and CDR2 SYDVKM. Trimming removed 5 bases from V and 6 bases from J, with 10 bases in between. There are 12 residues in the CDR3. This CDR3 reads CASSPARPEAFF. The CDR3 DNA sequence: TGTGCCAGCAGTCCGGCGCGGCCTGAAGCTTTCTTT.

The chain employs TRBV7-9 and TRBJ1-2, with D possibly TRBD1 on 5 matching bases. Trimming cost V 5 bases and J 0 bases, with 10 bases left between them. Germline CDR1 is SEHNR and CDR2 is FQNEAQ (reference sequence). The CDR3 runs to 14 residues. Here the CDR3 reads CASSLRVTNYGYTF. The CDR3 nucleotides read TGTGCCAGCAGCCTCAGGGTAACTAACTATGGCTACACCTTC.

The chain couples TRBV6-5 to TRBJ1-5; 8 positions match TRBD1. There are 14 residues in the CDR3. V lost 4 bases, J lost 4 bases, and 3 bases stayed unmatched. CDR1 and CDR2 (germline): MNHEY, SVGAGI. The CDR3 reads CASSLRQGNQPQHF. The CDR3 nucleotides read TGTGCCAGCAGTTTGCGACAGGGGAATCAGCCCCAGCATTTT.

Written as DNA, the CDR3 is TGCGCCAGCAGCCAACCGGGGACTGCCACTGAAGCTTTCTTT. It encodes CASSQPGTATEAFF. The chain combines TRBV4-1 with TRBJ1-1; TRBD1 might be the D (5 bases). Germline V gene data show CDR1 as MGHRA and CDR2 as YSYEKL. V gave up 2 bases and J gave up 4 bases, with 11 bases separating them. The length of the CDR3 is 14 residues.

The chain combines TRBV11-2 with TRBJ1-2; D unclear. CDR3 size: 15 residues. CDR1 and CDR2 from the germline V gene are SGHAT and FQNNGV. Trimming removed 0 bases at V and 6 bases at J, with 14 bases between. The CDR3 DNA reads TGTGCCAGCAGCTTAGACATTTACGGCGCCAATGGCTACACCTTC. It translates to CASSLDIYGANGYTF.

This clone has more than one count but fewer than ten. The rearrangement uses TRBV6-4 and TRBJ1-6, with D maybe TRBD1 (6 bases). The germline CDR1 and CDR2 sequences are MRHNA and SNTAGT. The CDR3 spans 14 residues. The V end lost 4 bases, the J end lost 7 bases, and 11 bases lay between the germline ends. The CDR3 here is CASSVGHQNSPLHF. In DNA form, the CDR3 reads TGTGCCAGCAGTGTGGGACACCAGAATTCACCCCTCCACTTT.

The chain combines TRBV3-1 (or the pseudogene TRBV3-2) with TRBJ2-5; 7 bases are shared with TRBD1. The length of the CDR3 is 16 residues. The germline gives CDR1 LGHDT, CDR2 YNNKEL (reference sequence). After removal of 4 bases from V and 1 base from J, the junction contained 9 bases not matched to a gene. CDR3 residues: CASSRDLDRAQETQYF. The CDR3 DNA sequence: TGTGCCAGCAGCCGGGATCTAGACAGGGCCCAAGAGACCCAGTACTTC.

This clone was found a few times. The chain combines TRBV3-1 (or the pseudogene TRBV3-2) with TRBJ1-1; the D is unclear. The germline V gene encodes CDR1 LGHDT and CDR2 YNNKEL (reference sequence). Trimming stripped 4 bases from V and 5 bases from J, with 11 bases between. CDR3 length: 13 amino acids. The DNA for the CDR3 is TGTGCCAGCAGCCCCGTTGGGCAAACTGAAGCTTTCTTT. The encoded protein is CASSPVGQTEAFF.

The chain has TRBV4-2 and TRBJ1-1; D uncertain. CDR1 is LGHNA and CDR2 is YNFKEQ in the germline V gene. This CDR3 region has 13 residues. The ends were cut back, 0 bases at V and 1 base at J, with 3 bases in the middle. CDR3 nucleotide sequence: TGTGCCAGCAGCCAAGAGACGAACACTGAAGCTTTCTTT. It yields the protein CASSQETNTEAFF.

V gene TRBV2 combines with J gene TRBJ2-1; 9 bases line up with TRBD2. CDR3 length equals 13 residues. Trimming at V came to 4 bases and at J to 9 bases, leaving 4 bases not matched to a gene. The germline gives CDR1 SNHLY, CDR2 FYNNEI. The CDR3 spells CASSVSGGAEQFF. CDR3 in DNA: TGTGCCAGCAGTGTTAGCGGGGGCGCTGAGCAGTTCTTC.

The chain carries TRBV18 and TRBJ1-2; D gene ambiguous. The CDR3 loop spans 14 amino acids. CDR1 and CDR2 (germline): KGHSH, LQKENI. V was pared by 3 bases and J by 8 bases, with 16 bases between. The CDR3 protein is CASSPGSRTKGYTF. The CDR3, as DNA: TGTGCCAGCTCACCCGGGTCTCGGACTAAGGGCTACACCTTC.

The V call is TRBV28, the J call TRBJ1-2; no firm D call. Germline values: CDR1 MDHEN, CDR2 SYDVKM. The CDR3 contains 12 residues. Trimming took off 2 bases at V and 4 bases at J, with 5 bases between the two ends. In DNA, the CDR3 is TGTGCCAGCAGTTTAAACAGCTATGGCTACACCTTC. The encoded protein is CASSLNSYGYTF.